The rows below give T cell receptor beta chains drawn from one sample of a study of blood T cell repertoires in COVID-19. TCRdb keeps only in-frame clones here, not all; method: immunoSEQ multiplex PCR. The sample carries 200,000 to 250,000 clones, 82% recorded once. Sequencing was carried out using PBMCs or T cells enriched from blood (not recorded which). These receptor sequences come from a woman aged 55-75 years who had recovered from COVID-19. Both conserved end residues are part of each CDR3. A D gene is named only where the DNA matches it firmly. Clone size appears in some rows only: once, few, many, or a class for an expanded clone.

cdr3_aa: CASSTFQAGGEKLFF; cdr3_nt: TGTGCCAGTAGTACCTTCCAGGCCGGGGGTGAAAAACTGTTTTTT; j_call: TRBJ1-4; v_call: TRBV19; d_call: -; clone_size: -; cdr3_length: 15
cdr3_aa: CASSQGATSTEAFF; cdr3_nt: TGTGCCAGCAGCCAGGGGGCTACGAGCACTGAAGCTTTCTTT; j_call: TRBJ1-1; v_call: TRBV3-1/TRBV3-2; d_call: -; clone_size: -; cdr3_length: 14
cdr3_aa: CASSTIGNQPQHF; cdr3_nt: TGTGCCAGCAGTACAATTGGCAATCAGCCCCAGCATTTT; j_call: TRBJ1-5; v_call: TRBV7-9; d_call: -; clone_size: -; cdr3_length: 13
cdr3_aa: CAISDMGRDGNEQFF; cdr3_nt: TGTGCCATCAGTGATATGGGGCGGGATGGAAATGAGCAGTTCTTC; j_call: TRBJ2-1; v_call: TRBV10-3; d_call: -; clone_size: -; cdr3_length: 15
cdr3_aa: CASSPDRFNTEAFF; cdr3_nt: TGTGCCAGCAGCCCCGACAGGTTCAACACTGAAGCTTTCTTT; j_call: TRBJ1-1; v_call: TRBV11-2; d_call: -; clone_size: few; cdr3_length: 14
cdr3_aa: CASSQEWTEYNEQFF; cdr3_nt: TGCGCCAGCAGCCAAGAATGGACTGAGTACAATGAGCAGTTCTTC; j_call: TRBJ2-1; v_call: TRBV4-3; d_call: -; clone_size: -; cdr3_length: 15
cdr3_aa: CASSTGGEQYF; cdr3_nt: TGTGCCAGCAGCACGGGAGGCGAGCAGTACTTC; j_call: TRBJ2-7; v_call: TRBV5-6; d_call: TRBD2; clone_size: -; cdr3_length: 11
cdr3_aa: CASSLLAGGINPREQYF; cdr3_nt: TGTGCCAGCAGCTTACTAGCGGGAGGGATAAATCCGCGGGAGCAGTACTTC; j_call: TRBJ2-7; v_call: TRBV7-8; d_call: TRBD2; clone_size: -; cdr3_length: 17
cdr3_aa: CASSSQGIPNQPQHF; cdr3_nt: TGTGCCAGCAGCTCACAGGGTATCCCCAATCAGCCCCAGCATTTT; j_call: TRBJ1-5; v_call: TRBV5-6; d_call: -; clone_size: -; cdr3_length: 15
cdr3_aa: CASKTPRDTEAFF; cdr3_nt: TGTGCCAGCAAGACTCCCCGGGACACTGAAGCTTTCTTT; j_call: TRBJ1-1; v_call: TRBV6-5; d_call: -; clone_size: -; cdr3_length: 13
cdr3_aa: CASNNPGGVLQPQHF; cdr3_nt: TGTGCCAGTAACAACCCGGGGGGCGTTCTACAGCCCCAGCATTTT; j_call: TRBJ1-5; v_call: TRBV19; d_call: -; clone_size: -; cdr3_length: 15
cdr3_aa: CASSPIAGLGANTGELFF; cdr3_nt: TGTGCCAGCAGCCCCATAGCGGGTCTGGGGGCCAACACCGGGGAGCTGTTTTTT; j_call: TRBJ2-2; v_call: TRBV7-6; d_call: -; clone_size: -; cdr3_length: 18
cdr3_aa: CASSPRTGGVGSPLHF; cdr3_nt: TGTGCCAGCTCACCACGGACAGGGGGCGTGGGTTCACCCCTCCACTTT; j_call: TRBJ1-6; v_call: TRBV18; d_call: TRBD1; clone_size: once; cdr3_length: 16